The clone carrying this TCR beta chain was detected a few times. The antigen is not known. This record belongs to a study of identical twins. The study, taken as a whole, reports: Whereas memory repertoires showed no such difference, abundant cord blood beta clonotypes carried fewer insertions. Zero-insertion analyses were open to partial confounding by invariant MAIT and iNKT cells. Within beta out-of-frame sequences, the excess sharing observed between twins was weaker.

The CDR3 has 15 residues. The V gene's germline CDR1 is SGHDT and CDR2 YYEEEE. V was pared by 4 bases and J by 2 bases, with 12 bases between. TCRdb ran MiXCR on the 5' RACE reads and lists one entry per CDR3 protein. The sample holds 1.5 million or so distinct CDR3 sequences; roughly a third are singletons and the top ten take around 0.25%. Sequencing was carried out using cord blood. The clonotype originates from a newborn girl in good health. The chain combines TRBV5-6 with TRBJ2-2; D is unresolved. The CDR3 region is CASSPRDLNTGELFF. DNA for the CDR3: TGTGCCAGCAGCCCACGAGATCTAAACACCGGGGAGCTGTTTTTT.